Presented here are 5 T cell receptor beta chains from one specimen sequenced in a study of neoadjuvant anti-PD-1 for oral cavity cancer (dated by TCRdb to the early 2020s). In the paper's terms, the time point label means: after neoadjuvant nivolumab, at surgical resection. The library was made by the immunoSEQ multiplex PCR assay. TCRdb limited this immuneACCESS table to in-frame rearrangements with V and J called. A share of clones is missing; checked studies link under half to unresolved V genes, and the rest is unexplained. This sample comprises roughly 36,000 clones, 38% of them detected only once. The ten largest clones take up more than 15% of the sample. Specimen: tumor tissue, collected after nivolumab (anti-PD-1) treatment. Every receptor here comes from a person between 40 and 85 years old with oral cavity squamous cell carcinoma.

This clone was observed a few times. This chain uses TRBV15 with TRBJ1-5; D is undetermined. The V end was cut by 0 bases, the J end by 0 bases, with 9 bases between. There are 16 residues in the CDR3. CDR1 and CDR2 (germline): LNHNV, YYDKDF (reference sequence). CDR3: CATSRERRNSNQPQHF. CDR3 in DNA: TGTGCCACCAGCAGAGAAAGACGGAATAGCAATCAGCCCCAGCATTTT.

The chain employs TRBV7-7 and TRBJ2-3; 11 bases map to TRBD2. J gave up 0 bases and V 9 bases, and 11 bases lay outside the gene matches. Germline lookup yields CDR1 SSHAT and CDR2 FNYEAQ (reference sequence). This CDR3 is 17 amino acids long. This chain's CDR3 is CARLAGDPPPSTDTQYF. The CDR3 DNA is TGTGCCAGACTAGCGGGAGACCCACCCCCTAGCACAGATACGCAGTATTTT. The variable domain in full, completed from reference TRBV7-7 and TRBJ2-3, reads GAGVSQSPRYKVTKRGQDVTLRCDPISSHATLYWYQQALGQGPEFLTYFNYEAQPDKSGLPSDRFSAERPEGSISTLTIQRTEQRDSAMYRCARLAGDPPPSTDTQYFGPGTRLTVL.

This clone appeared many times. The chain uses TRBV6-5 and TRBJ2-2; D uncertain. From germline, CDR1 is MNHEY and CDR2 SVGAGI. V was cut by 6 bases and J by 5 bases, with 10 bases left in between. The CDR3 contains 13 residues. CDR3 sequence (DNA): TGTGCCAGCAGAGTTACATTGACCGGGGAGCTGTTTTTT. This codes for CASRVTLTGELFF.

This clone was seen a handful of times. This chain joins TRBV11-1 and TRBJ1-2; TRBD1 might be the D (5 bases). Germline assignment: CDR1 SGHAT and CDR2 FQDESV (reference sequence). This CDR3 region has 13 residues. Trimming shortened V by 5 bases and J by 3 bases, and 10 bases separated the two germline ends. The CDR3 protein is CASSHKTDYGYTF. DNA of the CDR3: TGTGCCAGCAGCCACAAGACAGACTATGGCTACACCTTC.

This clone has at least ten counts. Other DNA sequences in the same sample also yield this CDR3. V is TRBV9 and J is TRBJ2-5, with TRBD2 matching 11 bases. Losses at the gene ends were 2 bases for V and 4 bases for J; bases not matched to a gene: 4. The length of the CDR3 is 15 residues. The germline V gene encodes CDR1 SGDLS and CDR2 YYNGEE. The CDR3 DNA reads TGTGCCAGCAGCGTCGATAGCGGGAGGGGAGAGACCCAGTACTTC. Its translation is CASSVDSGRGETQYF.